The 19 T cell receptor beta chains in this list originate from one sample, sequenced in a study of blood T cell repertoires in COVID-19. Libraries were prepared by immunoSEQ multiplex PCR; TCRdb keeps only in-frame clonotypes and omits some of them. The sample contains 35,000 to 45,000 clones, under 90% of which appear only once. The sample comprised peripheral blood. Source of these receptors: a human donor in a cohort sampled during active COVID-19.

The chain carries TRBV19 and TRBJ1-2, with 8 bases lining up with TRBD1. CDR1 and CDR2 (germline): LNHDA, SQIVND (reference sequence). V lost 7 bases to trimming and J lost 2 bases; unmatched junction nucleotides: 6. The CDR3 has 14 residues. CDR3 coding DNA: TGTGCCAGTACGACCGGACAGGGAAACTATGGCTACACCTTC. Translating gives CASTTGQGNYGYTF.

The rearrangement uses TRBV10-2 and TRBJ2-7; TRBD1 aligns across 9 bases. V shed 6 bases, J shed 0 bases, and the junction held 12 bases outside the gene matches. Germline CDR1 is WSHSY and CDR2 is SAAADI. The CDR3 is 17 amino acids. CDR3 in amino acids: CASSRGTGPKSSYEQYF. The CDR3 DNA reads TGCGCCAGCAGCCGCGGGACAGGGCCCAAATCCTCCTACGAGCAGTACTTC.

There are a few counts of this clone. The genes are TRBV28 and TRBJ2-1; the match to TRBD2 covers 12 bases. V lost 3 bases to trimming and J lost 2 bases; unmatched junction nucleotides: 2. The CDR3 loop spans 16 amino acids. Per the germline V gene, CDR1 is MDHEN and CDR2 is SYDVKM. CDR3 coding DNA: TGTGCCAGCAGTTTCCTAGCGGGAGGGCCCTACAATGAGCAGTTCTTC. Translation: CASSFLAGGPYNEQFF.

The V call is TRBV11-2, the J call TRBJ2-7; the match to TRBD2 covers 9 bases. The J segment lost 1 base and the V segment lost 0 bases, leaving 1 base of the junction unmatched. Germline loops: CDR1 SGHAT, CDR2 FQNNGV. The CDR3 extends over 15 amino acids. The CDR3 region is CASSLETSGSYEQYF. The DNA of the CDR3 is TGTGCCAGCAGCTTAGAGACTAGCGGTTCCTACGAGCAGTACTTC. Filled out from reference TRBV11-2 and TRBJ2-7, the complete variable domain reads EAGVAQSPRYKIIEKRQSVAFWCNPISGHATLYWYQQILGQGPKLLIQFQNNGVVDDSQLPKDRFSAERLKGVDSTLKIQPAKLEDSAVYLCASSLETSGSYEQYFGPGTRLTVT.

The chain couples TRBV9 to TRBJ2-1; D remains unclear. The germline CDR1 and CDR2 sequences are SGDLS and YYNGEE. V was trimmed by 4 bases and J by 3 bases, leaving 14 bases between them. This CDR3 has 15 residues. The CDR3 coding sequence is TGTGCCAGCAGCCCCAGACTTGAGGTCTACAATGAGCAGTTCTTC. Its translation is CASSPRLEVYNEQFF.

The chain carries TRBV5-1 and TRBJ1-1; tentatively, D is TRBD1 (5 bases). The CDR3 is 15 residues long. Germline V gene sequence: CDR1 SGHRS, CDR2 YFSETQ. Trimming cost V 4 bases and J 0 bases, with 13 bases left between them. The CDR3 here is CASSALGLLNTEAFF. CDR3 in DNA: TGCGCCAGCAGCGCCCTGGGACTGCTGAACACTGAAGCTTTCTTT.

This chain joins TRBV5-5 and TRBJ2-2; TRBD2 is a possible D gene (6 bases). The germline gives CDR1 SGHKS, CDR2 YYEKEE (reference sequence). The V and J ends lost 4 bases and 6 bases respectively, with 19 bases between them. The CDR3 length is 16 residues. CDR3 residues: CASSPTPGRGPGELFF. The CDR3 coding sequence is TGTGCCAGCAGCCCGACCCCCGGGAGAGGGCCCGGGGAGCTGTTTTTT.

V usage is TRBV19 and J usage is TRBJ2-7; 8 bases fit TRBD2. This CDR3 has 14 amino acids. Germline V gene lookup returns CDR1 LNHDA and CDR2 SQIVND (reference sequence). V dropped 9 bases and J dropped 2; count of bases not matched to a gene: 9. As DNA, the CDR3 is TGTGCCAGGAATCCGGGACTAGTCGCCTACGAGCAGTACTTC. Translating it yields CARNPGLVAYEQYF.

In its sample, this clone was seen once. The rearrangement uses TRBV30 and TRBJ2-3; TRBD2 matches 13 bases. Germline CDR1 reads GTSNPN; CDR2 reads SVGIG (reference sequence). Germline trimming cut 3 bases from V and 4 bases from J; bases unmatched to any gene: 4. The CDR3 runs to 15 residues. CDR3 sequence (DNA): TGTGCCTGGAGCTCAGGACTAGCGGGAGCAGATACGCAGTATTTT. Its protein product is CAWSSGLAGADTQYF.

This clone was counted only a few times. This chain links TRBV3-1 (or the pseudogene TRBV3-2) with TRBJ1-2, with 8 bases identical to TRBD1. This CDR3 is built from 16 residues. Trimming cost V 0 bases and J 7 bases; bases outside gene matches: 10. The germline gives CDR1 LGHDT, CDR2 YNNKEL (reference sequence). The CDR3 DNA reads TGTGCCAGCAGCCAAGACTTGGGCAGGGGGCGCGGTGGCTACACCTTC. Amino acids: CASSQDLGRGRGGYTF.

By share of the sample, this clone is medium-sized. The chain recombines TRBV6-1 with TRBJ2-7; D unclear. CDR1 and CDR2 from the germline V gene are MNHNS and SASEGT. V dropped 0 bases and J dropped 3 bases, with 18 bases sitting between them. The CDR3 spans 17 residues. The CDR3: CASSEAAHGPGLYEQYF. The CDR3 DNA reads as TGTGCCAGCAGTGAAGCCGCCCACGGCCCGGGTCTCTACGAGCAGTACTTC.

This clone was counted between two and nine times. The chain uses TRBV4-3 and TRBJ2-7; 13 positions match TRBD2. This CDR3 spans 17 amino acids. The germline CDR1 and CDR2 sequences are LGHNA and YSLEER. V was pared by 4 bases and J by 5 bases, with 11 bases of the junction left unmatched. CDR3 coding DNA: TGCGCCAGCAGCCTCCACCCGTGGACTAGCGGGAGCGACGAGCAGTACTTC. Protein sequence: CASSLHPWTSGSDEQYF.

CDR3 DNA sequence: TGCGCCAGCAGCTTGACGGCAGGTCGATTGAACACTGAAGCTTTCTTT. Its protein is CASSLTAGRLNTEAFF. The chain is built from TRBV5-1 and TRBJ1-1, with D uncertain. The germline V gene has CDR1 SGHRS and CDR2 YFSETQ. Trimming removed 1 base from V and 0 bases from J, with 13 bases in between. The CDR3 is 16 residues long. The full variable domain, rest sourced from reference TRBV5-1 and TRBJ1-1, is KAGVTQTPRYLIKTRGQQVTLSCSPISGHRSVSWYQQTPGQGLQFLFEYFSETQRNKGNFPGRFSGRQFSNSRSEMNVSTLELGDSALYLCASSLTAGRLNTEAFFGQGTRLTVV.

The chain employs TRBV28 and TRBJ2-7; 12 bases fit TRBD2. With V trimmed by 6 bases and J by 6 bases, 12 bases remained unmatched. This CDR3 has 16 amino acids. Looked up from germline, CDR1 is MDHEN and CDR2 is SYDVKM. The CDR3, as DNA: TGTGCCAGCAGCCGTATACTAGCGGGAGGATCCGGCGAGCAGTACTTC. It yields the protein CASSRILAGGSGEQYF. Supplemented by reference TRBV28 and TRBJ2-7, the full variable domain reads DVKVTQSSRYLVKRTGEKVFLECVQDMDHENMFWYRQDPGLGLRLIYFSYDVKMKEKGDIPEGYSVSREKKERFSLILESASTNQTSMYLCASSRILAGGSGEQYFGPGTRLTVT.

This chain links TRBV6-5 with TRBJ1-4; 7 nucleotides agree with TRBD1. Germline V CDR1 and CDR2: MNHEY, SVGAGI. V shed 6 bases, J shed 2 bases, and the junction held 3 bases outside the gene matches. This CDR3 has 14 amino acids. Here the CDR3 reads CASSLQGTNEKLFF. CDR3 DNA: TGTGCCAGCAGCCTACAGGGGACTAATGAAAAACTGTTTTTT.

This chain joins TRBV7-9 and TRBJ1-3, with D tentatively TRBD1 (6 bases). Trimming cost V 5 bases and J 7 bases, with 12 bases left between them. This CDR3 spans 13 amino acids. Germline V gene sequence: CDR1 SEHNR, CDR2 FQNEAQ (reference sequence). CDR3 DNA: TGTGCCAGCAGCCACAGGGTAGCTAACACCATATATTTT. Translated: CASSHRVANTIYF.

This clone was counted a single time. This sequence joins TRBV24-1 and TRBJ1-1; 8 bases align to TRBD1. With 6 bases clipped from V and 1 base from J, the junction kept 9 bases outside the gene matches. CDR1 and CDR2 from the germline V gene are KGHDR and SFDVKD. The CDR3 extends over 16 amino acids. CDR3 sequence (DNA): TGTGCCACCAGTAGGACGGACACAGGGGGGAACACTGAAGCTTTCTTT. Its translation: CATSRTDTGGNTEAFF.

This rearrangement joins TRBV28 to TRBJ2-2; the D is unclear. The CDR3 is made up of 12 amino acids. The V and J ends lost 7 bases and 4 bases respectively, with 7 bases between them. CDR1 is MDHEN and CDR2 is SYDVKM in the germline V gene. CDR3 coding DNA: TGTGCCAGCAACCGGGTCACCGGGGAGCTGTTTTTT. Translation gives CASNRVTGELFF. Full variable domain (missing parts from reference TRBV28 and TRBJ2-2): DVKVTQSSRYLVKRTGEKVFLECVQDMDHENMFWYRQDPGLGLRLIYFSYDVKMKEKGDIPEGYSVSREKKERFSLILESASTNQTSMYLCASNRVTGELFFGEGSRLTVL.

The V call is TRBV15, the J call TRBJ2-5; the match to TRBD2 covers 9 bases. Germline V gives CDR1 LNHNV, CDR2 YYDKDF (reference sequence). The CDR3 runs to 15 residues. V shed 7 bases and J 2 bases; nucleotides not matched to a gene: 8. The CDR3 protein is CATKLGTSYQETQYF. The CDR3, as DNA: TGTGCCACCAAACTTGGGACTAGCTATCAAGAGACCCAGTACTTC.